This TCR beta chain stems from a study of PD-1 blockade in mismatch repair-deficient tumors. Study context: Enrolled about 2012-2016, patients had progressing, pretreated mismatch repair-deficient cancers of 11 to 13 types. Study conclusions and caveats: Rapid post-treatment expansion, then contraction, generally preceding radiologic response, marked tumor-resident clones.

A few pembrolizumab responders had their TCRs sequenced. Data came from immunoSEQ multiplex PCR; TCRdb stores just in-frame clones and leaves some out. In the table there are some 66,000 clones, approximately 88% of which are singletons. This clone was detected only once. The antigen remains undetermined. The V segment lost 2 bases and the J segment 5 bases; nucleotides outside the gene matches: 4. The CDR3 consists of 15 residues. Germline loops: CDR1 MGHDK, CDR2 SYGVNS. This TCR derives from an adult with mismatch repair-deficient cancer. The sequences come from peripheral blood, collected 52 weeks after starting pembrolizumab. V is TRBV25-1 and J is TRBJ2-5, with 11 positions matching TRBD1. The CDR3: CASSERDRGIETQYF. CDR3 nucleotides: TGTGCCAGCAGTGAACGGGACAGGGGGATCGAGACCCAGTACTTC.